Below are 32 T cell receptor beta chains sequenced from a single sample in a study of human T cells and chemical hapten exposure. Stated time point: pre-sensitization, week 0. Sample treatment: therapeutic diphenylcyclopropenone sensitization with weekly scalp DPC. Each CDR3 protein gets one entry after TCRdb re-called the RACE reads with MiXCR. The profile shows 150,000 to 200,000 distinct CDR3 sequences, more than 25% of them singletons. Specimen: whole blood, collected in connection with sensitization to the hapten diphenylcyclopropenone (DPC). The source of these receptors is a woman aged 25 to 45 with alopecia areata. Some clones in this sample may be carry-over from other donors' samples.

The genes are TRBV6-2 or TRBV6-3 and TRBJ2-1; 7 bases agree with TRBD2. Per germline, CDR1 MNHEY and CDR2 SVGEGT. V lost 2 bases to trimming and J lost 4 bases; unmatched junction nucleotides: 5. This CDR3 comprises 15 residues. In nucleotides, the CDR3 is TGTGCCAGCAGTTACAAGGCGGGAGCATACAATGAGCAGTTCTTC. Its protein is CASSYKAGAYNEQFF.

V gene TRBV29-1 combines with J gene TRBJ2-1; the match to TRBD1 covers 9 bases. CDR3 length: 13 residues. Germline V lookup: CDR1 SQVTM, CDR2 ANQGSEA. With 3 bases clipped from V and 5 bases from J, the junction kept 2 bases outside the gene matches. Written as DNA, the CDR3 is TGCAGCGTTGATAGGACAGGGGACAATGAGCAGTTCTTC. Its protein product is CSVDRTGDNEQFF.

This chain links TRBV29-1 with TRBJ2-3; 14 bases map to TRBD2. Germline lookup yields CDR1 SQVTM and CDR2 ANQGSEA. CDR3 length equals 14 residues. Trimming at V came to 7 bases and at J to 5 bases, leaving 5 bases not matched to a gene. This CDR3 is CSAGLAGGIDTQYF. The CDR3 DNA sequence: TGCAGCGCCGGACTAGCGGGGGGCATAGATACGCAGTATTTT.

The chain employs TRBV2 and TRBJ2-2; 9 bases are a match to TRBD1. Germline-derived CDR1 and CDR2 are SNHLY and FYNNEI. This CDR3 spans 15 amino acids. Unmatched junction bases numbered 6, after V lost 10 bases and J lost 0 bases. The DNA of the CDR3 is TGTGCCAACGGACAGGGGCTCGCGAACACCGGGGAGCTGTTTTTT. Residues: CANGQGLANTGELFF.

V usage is TRBV6-5 and J usage is TRBJ2-3; 7 bases match TRBD2. V shed 7 bases, J shed 1 base, and the junction held 2 bases outside the gene matches. Per the germline V gene, CDR1 is MNHEY and CDR2 is SVGAGI. The CDR3 loop spans 13 amino acids. CDR3 sequence reads: CASIAGGTDTQYF. The CDR3, as DNA: TGTGCCAGCATTGCGGGAGGCACAGATACGCAGTATTTT.

V gene TRBV28 combines with J gene TRBJ1-4, with TRBD1 identical over 9 bases. The ends lost 3 bases at V and 2 bases at J; junction bases unmatched: 7. CDR3 length: 17 residues. The germline CDR1 and CDR2 sequences are MDHEN and SYDVKM. In DNA form, the CDR3 reads TGTGCCAGCAGTTTTAGACAGGGGGTGGGGACTAATGAAAAACTGTTTTTT. Its protein product is CASSFRQGVGTNEKLFF.

This clonotype was observed a handful of times. V is TRBV5-5 and J is TRBJ1-2; 9 bases match TRBD1. Germline-derived CDR1 and CDR2 are SGHKS and YYEKEE (reference sequence). The ends lost 4 bases at V and 4 bases at J; junction bases unmatched: 5. The CDR3 has 14 residues. This chain's CDR3 is CASSHTGGPYGYTF. The CDR3 DNA reads TGTGCCAGCAGCCACACAGGGGGCCCCTATGGCTACACCTTC. The full variable domain, its missing parts supplied by reference TRBV5-5 and TRBJ1-2, is DAGVTQSPTHLIKTRGQQVTLRCSPISGHKSVSWYQQVLGQGPQFIFQYYEKEERGRGNFPDRFSARQFPNYSSELNVNALLLGDSALYLCASSHTGGPYGYTFGSGTRLTVV.

This clonotype was counted between two and nine times. The genes are TRBV11-2 and TRBJ1-2; no clear D. CDR3 length: 15 amino acids. Germline values: CDR1 SGHAT, CDR2 FQNNGV. V lost 1 base to trimming and J lost 4 bases, with 13 bases between them. The CDR3 DNA is TGTGCCAGCAGCTTAGGGATCGTGGGCGGCTATGGCTACACCTTC. Amino acids: CASSLGIVGGYGYTF.

The chain combines TRBV3-1 with TRBJ2-2, with D possibly matching TRBD1 (5 bases). CDR3 length equals 16 residues. CDR1 is LGHDT and CDR2 is YNNKEL in the germline V gene (reference sequence). V dropped 0 bases and J dropped 4 bases, with 12 bases sitting between them. CDR3 nucleotides: TGTGCCAGCAGCCAAGATCGGCAGGGAATCACCGGGGAGCTGTTTTTT. Its protein is CASSQDRQGITGELFF.

The J gene is TRBJ2-7, the V gene TRBV28, with 7 nucleotides matching TRBD2. From germline, CDR1 is MDHEN and CDR2 SYDVKM. The CDR3 consists of 12 residues. With V trimmed by 6 bases and J by 3 bases, 2 bases remained unmatched. The CDR3 region is CASSGGYYEQYF. The CDR3 bases are TGTGCCAGCAGCGGGGGGTACTACGAGCAGTACTTC.

This clonotype turned up a few times. The rearrangement links TRBV20-1 to TRBJ2-2, with D perhaps TRBD2 (6 bases). Trimming cost V 4 bases and J 6 bases, with 12 bases left between them. Germline loops: CDR1 DFQATT, CDR2 SNEGSKA (reference sequence). The CDR3 consists of 13 residues. This CDR3 is CSATRERPGELFF. The CDR3 DNA reads TGCAGTGCTACCCGGGAGCGCCCCGGGGAGCTGTTTTTT.

This clonotype occurred a few times. The rearrangement uses TRBV29-1 and TRBJ2-1; TRBD2 agrees at 10 bases. After removal of 4 bases from V and 12 bases from J, the junction contained 6 bases not matched to a gene. Looked up from germline, CDR1 is SQVTM and CDR2 is ANQGSEA. This CDR3 comprises 12 residues. The DNA of the CDR3 is TGCAGCGTTGGAGCGGGAGGGGGAGGGCAGTTCTTC. Its translation is CSVGAGGGGQFF.

The gene calls are TRBV7-9 and TRBJ2-7, with 9 nucleotides matching TRBD1. The CDR3 length is 14 residues. In germline, CDR1 is SEHNR, CDR2 FQNEAQ (reference sequence). J lost 5 bases, V lost 1 base, and 3 bases had no gene match. CDR3 protein: CASSLGTGGNEQYF. The CDR3 DNA reads TGTGCCAGCAGCTTAGGTACAGGGGGCAACGAGCAGTACTTC.

There are a few counts of this clonotype. The chain links TRBV4-3 to TRBJ2-7; tentatively, D is TRBD1 or TRBD2 (5 bases each). Germline lookup yields CDR1 LGHNA and CDR2 YSLEER. The CDR3 consists of 16 residues. V lost 0 bases, J lost 6 bases, and 18 bases lay in between. The CDR3 spells CASSQDWGPRAGEQYF. Here the CDR3 DNA reads TGCGCCAGCAGCCAAGATTGGGGACCCCGGGCCGGCGAGCAGTACTTC.

The V call is TRBV28, the J call TRBJ1-2; the match to TRBD1 covers 8 bases. V trimming: 5 bases; J trimming: 8 bases; junction bases outside the gene matches: 10. Germline CDR1 MDHEN, CDR2 SYDVKM. The CDR3 has 14 residues. The CDR3 loop reads CASSTTGAQGGYTF. The DNA of the CDR3 is TGTGCCAGCAGTACGACAGGGGCCCAAGGAGGCTACACCTTC.

V is TRBV28 and J is TRBJ2-2, with 7 bases lining up with TRBD1. This CDR3 comprises 17 residues. J was trimmed by 2 bases and V by 4 bases; bases with no gene match: 10. In germline, CDR1 is MDHEN, CDR2 SYDVKM. The CDR3: CASSSILGQSNTGELFF. The CDR3 DNA sequence: TGTGCCAGCAGTTCCATACTGGGACAGTCTAACACCGGGGAGCTGTTTTTT.

The chain links TRBV27 to TRBJ1-5, with D perhaps matching TRBD1 (6 bases). With 3 bases removed from V and 2 bases from J, the gap between germline ends came to 17 bases. Per the germline V gene, CDR1 is MNHEY and CDR2 is SMNVEV (reference sequence). This CDR3 spans 17 amino acids. CDR3 coding DNA: TGTGCCAGCAGTTTTGGGGGGGGCCACATGGGCAATCAGCCCCAGCATTTT. It yields the protein CASSFGGGHMGNQPQHF.

Written as DNA, the CDR3 is TGTGCCAGCAGTTTATCAGGGTTGAGCTCCTACGAGCAGTACTTC. This gives the protein CASSLSGLSSYEQYF. The chain has TRBV28 and TRBJ2-7; D might be TRBD1 (5 bases). Germline V lookup: CDR1 MDHEN, CDR2 SYDVKM. The CDR3 length is 15 residues. V shed 1 base and J shed 0 bases, with 10 bases lying between them.

The rearrangement links TRBV7-2 to TRBJ1-6, with D possibly TRBD1 on 5 matching bases. Germline lookup yields CDR1 SGHTA and CDR2 FQGNSA. This CDR3 contains 16 residues. V lost 5 bases and J lost 3, with 14 bases in between. The CDR3 region is CASSRVGTDYNSPLHF. DNA for the CDR3: TGTGCCAGCAGCAGAGTCGGGACTGACTATAATTCACCCCTCCACTTT.

The rearrangement links TRBV11-2 to TRBJ1-1; TRBD1 agrees at 8 bases. The germline V gene has CDR1 SGHAT and CDR2 FQNNGV. CDR3 length: 12 residues. The trim removed 2 bases at V and 10 bases at J, leaving 3 bases unmatched. The CDR3 DNA reads TGTGCCAGCAGCTTACTTACAGGGGGAGCTTTCTTT. Its protein product is CASSLLTGGAFF.

This clonotype was seen ten or more times. This sequence joins TRBV28 and TRBJ2-7, with D perhaps assigned TRBD1 or TRBD2 (6 bases each). The V end lost 6 bases, the J end lost 9 bases, and 12 bases lay between the germline ends. CDR1 MDHEN and CDR2 SYDVKM come from the germline V gene. CDR3 length equals 11 residues. CDR3 in DNA: TGTGCCAGCAGGAACAAGGGGGGGCAGTACTTC. Translating it yields CASRNKGGQYF.

V gene TRBV9 combines with J gene TRBJ2-2; D might be TRBD1 or TRBD2, each matching 5 bases. Between the trimmed V and J ends, which lost 4 bases and 1 base, there was a span of 14 bases. Germline V gene sequence: CDR1 SGDLS, CDR2 YYNGEE. The CDR3 has 16 amino acids. The CDR3 DNA follows: TGTGCCAGCAGCCCTCGTCCGGGACGGAACACCGGGGAGCTGTTTTTT. This codes for CASSPRPGRNTGELFF.

This clonotype turned up a few times. The J gene is TRBJ1-1, the V gene TRBV29-1; D possibly corresponds to TRBD1 (6 bases). The CDR3 has 16 residues. V was cut by 7 bases and J by 5 bases, with 26 bases left in between. Per the germline V gene, CDR1 is SQVTM and CDR2 is ANQGSEA. The CDR3 coding sequence is TGCAGCGCCTTCGGCAGGGGCGGGAGTATAGTGACTGAAGCTTTCTTT. Amino acid sequence: CSAFGRGGSIVTEAFF.

This clonotype has just a few counts. The chain employs TRBV5-1 and TRBJ2-7, with D perhaps TRBD1 (6 bases). The CDR3 is 14 residues long. CDR1 is SGHRS and CDR2 is YFSETQ in the germline V gene. Trimming cost V 7 bases and J 1 base, with 15 bases left between them. DNA of the CDR3: TGCGCCAGCGGGGAACAGGGTCCATCCTACGAGCAGTACTTC. This codes for CASGEQGPSYEQYF.

This chain joins TRBV29-1 and TRBJ1-1, with D possibly matching TRBD1 (5 bases). In germline, CDR1 is SQVTM, CDR2 ANQGSEA. The germline V and J ends were trimmed by 4 bases and 0 bases, with 6 bases remaining between them. CDR3 length equals 12 residues. CDR3 in amino acids: CSVVGVNTEAFF. CDR3 coding DNA: TGCAGCGTTGTAGGGGTGAACACTGAAGCTTTCTTT.

This clonotype was counted only a few times. The chain employs TRBV15 and TRBJ2-7; 11 bases align to TRBD2. Germline V lookup: CDR1 LNHNV, CDR2 YYDKDF (reference sequence). The trim removed 1 base at V and 5 bases at J, leaving 13 bases unmatched. CDR3 length equals 18 residues. Written as DNA, the CDR3 is TGTGCCACCAGCAGAGTTCAGGGGGCGCTACTAGCGGGGGACGAGCAGTACTTC. This gives the protein CATSRVQGALLAGDEQYF.

The table lists this clonotype with a few counts. The chain recombines TRBV9 with TRBJ2-1, with 8 nucleotides matching TRBD2. The CDR3 loop spans 14 amino acids. CDR1 and CDR2 from the germline V gene are SGDLS and YYNGEE. V gave up 3 bases and J gave up 6 bases; unmatched junction bases: 5. Here the CDR3 reads CASSGSGSANEQFF. The CDR3 coding sequence is TGTGCCAGCAGCGGGAGCGGGAGTGCCAATGAGCAGTTCTTC.

The chain recombines TRBV5-5 with TRBJ1-5, with D perhaps matching TRBD1 (6 bases). The CDR3 is 18 amino acids. V lost 2 bases to trimming and J lost 3 bases, with 21 bases between them. The germline gives CDR1 SGHKS, CDR2 YYEKEE (reference sequence). The CDR3 here is CASSLSGAGAGPNQPQHF. For the CDR3, the DNA is TGTGCCAGCAGCTTATCGGGCGCGGGGGCAGGGCCCAATCAGCCCCAGCATTTT.

This clonotype was observed a few times. The chain couples TRBV28 to TRBJ2-2; weak D call: TRBD1 (6 bases). With 3 bases removed from V and 1 base from J, the gap between germline ends came to 12 bases. Germline V gene data show CDR1 as MDHEN and CDR2 as SYDVKM. There are 16 residues in the CDR3. The CDR3 DNA reads as TGTGCCAGCAGTTTGGGGATGGACAGGAACACCGGGGAGCTGTTTTTT. Translating it yields CASSLGMDRNTGELFF.

This chain connects TRBV28 to TRBJ1-3; unclear D gene. Germline assignment: CDR1 MDHEN and CDR2 SYDVKM. This CDR3 region has 17 residues. The V and J ends lost 5 bases and 0 bases respectively, with 17 bases between them. The CDR3 DNA sequence: TGTGCCAGCAGTCCCCCCGGCGGAATTGCCTCTGGAAACACCATATATTTT. Protein sequence: CASSPPGGIASGNTIYF.

V and J are TRBV20-1 and TRBJ2-7, with D tentatively TRBD2 (6 bases). CDR1 is DFQATT, CDR2 SNEGSKA, per germline (reference sequence). Between the trimmed V and J ends, which lost 6 bases and 1 base, there was a span of 19 bases. The CDR3 sequence is 15 residues long. CDR3 region: CSAAGFGGGSYEQYF. In DNA, the CDR3 is TGCAGTGCGGCGGGGTTTGGCGGTGGGTCCTACGAGCAGTACTTC.

The rearrangement uses TRBV5-1 and TRBJ2-1; no reliable D call. The CDR3 has 15 amino acids. Trimming cost V 0 bases and J 4 bases, with 11 bases left between them. The germline V gene encodes CDR1 SGHRS and CDR2 YFSETQ. DNA of the CDR3: TGCGCCAGCAGCTTGGTTGGCCAATATTACAATGAGCAGTTCTTC. Residues: CASSLVGQYYNEQFF.